This T cell receptor (beta chain) was retrieved from a study of T cell changes during pregnancy in multiple sclerosis. Here immunoSEQ multiplex PCR was the method, and the copy in TCRdb shows in-frame clones only, minus some. The table has 90,000 to 100,000 clones, about 91% seen once. The CDR3 runs to 15 residues. Germline CDR1 and CDR2: SGHTS and YDEGEE. V was trimmed by 1 base and J by 8 bases, leaving 18 bases between them. The receptor's source is a female donor in good health, enrolled as a control in a pregnancy study. Sequenced material: peripheral blood, taken after pregnancy. This chain joins TRBV5-8 and TRBJ1-2; D is perhaps TRBD1 (5 bases). The DNA of the CDR3 is TGTGCCAGCAGCTTGTCAGGGAACGAGGTTTCCGGCTACACCTTC. Translated: CASSLSGNEVSGYTF.